These T cell receptor beta chains were read from a single sample in a study of OX40 agonist ivuxolimab in advanced cancers. Repertoires were generated with immunoSEQ multiplex PCR, while TCRdb's copy carries only in-frame clones and drops some. In the table there are around 80,000 clones, around nine tenths of which are singletons. The material sequenced was CD4+ or CD8+ T cells sorted from blood, taken in a trial of the OX40 agonist ivuxolimab. These receptor sequences come from an adult with an advanced solid tumor such as melanoma, head and neck, liver or kidney cancer. The CDR3 runs from the conserved cysteine through the conserved F or W. D genes are given only for firm matches. Clone size, where shown, is once, few, many, or a class for clones that have expanded.

TRBJ2-5,TRBD2,TRBV30,-,CAWVGLAGSETQYF,TGTGCCTGGGTTGGACTAGCAGGGTCTGAGACCCAGTACTTC
TRBJ2-5,-,TRBV2,-,CASSVGPGAQYF,TGTGCCAGCAGTGTAGGGCCCGGTGCCCAGTACTTC
TRBJ2-2,-,TRBV28,-,CASSLSGGGGGELFF,TGTGCCAGCAGTTTATCGGGGGGCGGAGGCGGGGAGCTGTTTTTT
TRBJ2-5,-,TRBV18,-,CASSPLVQETQYF,TGTGCCAGCTCACCACTAGTCCAAGAGACCCAGTACTTC
TRBJ1-2,-,TRBV4-3,-,CASSQALFQGSSYTF,TGCGCCAGCAGCCAAGCGTTGTTTCAGGGTTCAAGCTACACCTTC
TRBJ1-1,-,TRBV10-1,-,CASEGGGAEGTEAFF,TGCGCCAGCGAAGGAGGAGGGGCCGAAGGGACTGAAGCTTTCTTT
TRBJ2-5,-,TRBV6-1,-,CASSDGREGTQYF,TGTGCCAGCAGTGATGGCAGGGAAGGGACCCAGTACTTC
TRBJ2-3,-,TRBV6-6,-,CASSYPSGTDTQYF,TGTGCCAGCAGTTACCCTAGTGGAACAGATACGCAGTATTTT
TRBJ2-3,TRBD2,TRBV7-8,few,CASSTGGLAGGVMTDTQYF,TGTGCCAGCAGCACAGGGGGACTAGCGGGAGGCGTTATGACAGATACGCAGTATTTT
TRBJ2-6,TRBD1,TRBV15,-,CATSTDRGLAGANVLTF,TGTGCCACCAGCACCGACAGGGGGCTAGCTGGGGCCAACGTCCTGACTTTC
TRBJ2-1,TRBD2,TRBV20-1,once,CSAILAGEQFF,TGCAGTGCTATCTTAGCGGGGGAGCAGTTCTTC
TRBJ1-1,-,TRBV18,-,CASSPPRALDQAFF,TGTGCCAGCTCACCCCCGCGGGCCTTGGATCAAGCTTTCTTT
TRBJ2-7,-,TRBV28,-,CASSLWGGSNEQYF,TGTGCCAGCAGTTTATGGGGTGGGTCGAACGAGCAGTACTTC
TRBJ2-3,TRBD2,TRBV6-4,-,CASSAGLAGSSTDTQYF,TGTGCCAGCAGTGCTGGACTAGCGGGCTCTAGCACAGATACGCAGTATTTT
TRBJ1-4,-,TRBV6-6,once,CASSYRAGDEKLFF,TGTGCCAGCAGTTACAGGGCGGGGGATGAAAAACTGTTTTTT
TRBJ2-1,-,TRBV28,-,CAISGDNEQFF,TGTGCCATCTCTGGGGATAATGAGCAGTTCTTC
TRBJ2-2,TRBD2,TRBV12-5,-,CASGPGLAANTGELFF,TGTGCTAGTGGCCCGGGACTAGCGGCTAACACCGGGGAGCTGTTTTTT
TRBJ2-7,-,TRBV7-2,once,CASSIGLGAGYEQYF,TGTGCCAGCAGCATCGGCCTGGGAGCAGGTTACGAGCAGTACTTC
TRBJ1-1,-,TRBV19,-,CASSGGYGGTEAFF,TGTGCCAGTAGTGGGGGCTATGGGGGGACTGAAGCTTTCTTT
TRBJ1-2,-,TRBV2,-,CASSEGRGDGYTF,TGTGCCAGCAGTGAAGGCCGGGGAGACGGCTACACCTTC
TRBJ2-2,TRBD1,TRBV6-6,-,CASSRQGASGELFF,TGTGCCAGCAGCCGACAGGGGGCGTCCGGGGAGCTGTTTTTT
TRBJ2-5,-,TRBV19,-,CASSMGSRGGGQETQYF,TGTGCCAGTAGTATGGGTAGTCGGGGTGGTGGGCAAGAGACCCAGTACTTC
TRBJ2-2,TRBD1,TRBV5-1,-,CASSRDRVGTGELFF,TGCGCCAGCAGCCGGGACAGGGTGGGCACCGGGGAGCTGTTTTTT
TRBJ1-1,-,TRBV4-3,-,CASSQNRVANTEAFF,TGCGCCAGCAGCCAGAACAGGGTGGCGAACACTGAAGCTTTCTTT
TRBJ1-2,TRBD1,TRBV5-1,once,CASSLAGQSITNYGYTF,TGCGCCAGCAGCTTGGCGGGACAGTCGATCACCAACTATGGCTACACCTTC
TRBJ1-3,TRBD1,TRBV2,-,CASSPQGPIYF,TGTGCCAGCAGCCCACAGGGGCCCATATATTTT
TRBJ1-3,-,TRBV19,-,CASQSAPNTIYF,TGTGCCTCCCAGTCTGCCCCAAACACCATATATTTT
TRBJ2-3,-,TRBV28,-,CASSRQEGRADTQYF,TGTGCCAGCAGTCGCCAGGAGGGCCGCGCAGATACGCAGTATTTT
TRBJ2-7,TRBD2,TRBV19,-,CASSPRGSSYEQYF,TGTGCCAGTAGTCCGCGCGGGAGTTCCTACGAGCAGTACTTC
TRBJ2-7,-,TRBV27,-,CASSLSSGGNPYEQYF,TGTGCCAGCAGTTTATCTTCTGGCGGGAACCCCTACGAGCAGTACTTC
TRBJ2-7,-,TRBV20-1,-,CSAGRDYEQYF,TGCAGTGCTGGGAGAGACTACGAGCAGTACTTC
TRBJ2-5,-,TRBV7-3,-,CASSLTYIGPQVETQYF,TGTGCCAGCAGCTTAACGTATATCGGCCCCCAGGTTGAGACCCAGTACTTC
TRBJ2-5,TRBD2,TRBV4-1,-,CASSQGTGTSGPQETQYF,TGCGCCAGCAGCCAAGGGACCGGGACTAGCGGCCCCCAAGAGACCCAGTACTTC
TRBJ1-1,TRBD1,TRBV18,-,CASSQGQETEAFF,TGTGCCAGCTCACAGGGACAGGAAACTGAAGCTTTCTTT
TRBJ2-1,-,TRBV14,few,CASSQGLLKRNEQFF,TGTGCCAGCAGCCAAGGCTTATTAAAGAGGAATGAGCAGTTCTTC
TRBJ1-1,-,TRBV28,few,CASVRGYTEAFF,TGTGCCAGCGTGCGGGGGTACACTGAAGCTTTCTTT
TRBJ2-2,TRBD2,TRBV19,-,CASTLLAGIPPGELFF,TGTGCCAGTACCCTCCTAGCGGGAATCCCCCCCGGGGAGCTGTTTTTT
TRBJ2-5,-,TRBV6-1,-,CASSFGETQYF,TGTGCCAGCAGTTTTGGGGAGACCCAGTACTTC
TRBJ2-3,-,TRBV15,-,CATSRDHEGGADTQYF,TGTGCCACCAGCAGAGATCACGAGGGTGGTGCAGATACGCAGTATTTT
TRBJ2-7,TRBD2,TRBV18,-,CASASREGRGEQYF,TGTGCCAGCGCTTCTCGGGAGGGCCGGGGCGAGCAGTACTTC
TRBJ2-3,TRBD2,TRBV6-6,-,CASSTRGGVTQYF,TGTGCCAGCAGTACCCGCGGGGGGGTTACGCAGTATTTT
TRBJ1-2,-,TRBV28,-,CASSPAYYGYTF,TGTGCCAGCAGTCCCGCTTACTATGGCTACACCTTC
TRBJ1-3,-,TRBV5-1,-,CASSLSVSGNTIYF,TGCGCCAGCAGCTTGTCAGTCTCTGGAAACACCATATATTTT
TRBJ2-7,TRBD1,TRBV13,-,CASSFRQGASYEQYF,TGTGCCAGCAGCTTCCGACAGGGGGCGTCCTACGAGCAGTACTTC
TRBJ2-1,-,TRBV7-2,-,CASSLMPNEQFF,TGTGCCAGCAGCTTAATGCCCAATGAGCAGTTCTTC